The present TCR beta chain was sequenced within a study of early T cells in non-severe SARS-CoV-2 infection. Across the study: The chains were unpaired, and the sequenced material was bulk RNA from unsorted whole blood. Broader study findings: Comparison of clonotypes with VDJdb favored anti-spike CD8 responses while missing private and CD4 specificities.

Attachment of unique molecular identifiers to individual cDNA molecules was performed. TCRdb recomputed calls from the 5' RACE reads with MiXCR, one row per CDR3 protein. Of about 69,000 distinct CDR3 sequences in the sample, 12% were seen once. In this sample, this clonotype turned up many times. No antigen is known for it. This CDR3 contains 18 residues. V was pared by 5 bases and J by 1 base, with 11 bases of the junction left unmatched. The germline V gene has CDR1 KGHDR and CDR2 SFDVKD. The chain uses TRBV24-1 and TRBJ2-2, with 8 nucleotides matching TRBD1. This clonotype was sampled from an adult who was a healthcare worker with PCR-confirmed SARS-CoV-2 infection or an uninfected control (not recorded which). The sample comprised whole blood. The CDR3 is CATSGSGVTGVNTGELFF. CDR3 DNA: TGTGCCACCAGTGGCTCTGGCGTGACAGGGGTGAACACCGGGGAGCTGTTTTTT.